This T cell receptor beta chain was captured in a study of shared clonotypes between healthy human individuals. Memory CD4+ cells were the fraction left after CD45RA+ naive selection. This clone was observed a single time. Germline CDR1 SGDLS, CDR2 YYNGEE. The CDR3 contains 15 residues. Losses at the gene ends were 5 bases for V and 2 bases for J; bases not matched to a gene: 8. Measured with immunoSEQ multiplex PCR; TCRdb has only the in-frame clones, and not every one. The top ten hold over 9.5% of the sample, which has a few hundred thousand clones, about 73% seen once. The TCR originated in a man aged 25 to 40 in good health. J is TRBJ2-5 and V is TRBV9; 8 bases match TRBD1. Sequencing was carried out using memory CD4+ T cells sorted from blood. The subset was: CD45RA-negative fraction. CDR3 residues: CASSRTGNVQETQYF. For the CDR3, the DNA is TGTGCCAGCAGTAGGACAGGGAACGTGCAAGAGACCCAGTACTTC. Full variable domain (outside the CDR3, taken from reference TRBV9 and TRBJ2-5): DSGVTQTPKHLITATGQRVTLRCSPRSGDLSVYWYQQSLDQGLQFLIQYYNGEERAKGNILERFSAQQFPDLHSELNLSSLELGDSALYFCASSRTGNVQETQYFGPGTRLLVL.